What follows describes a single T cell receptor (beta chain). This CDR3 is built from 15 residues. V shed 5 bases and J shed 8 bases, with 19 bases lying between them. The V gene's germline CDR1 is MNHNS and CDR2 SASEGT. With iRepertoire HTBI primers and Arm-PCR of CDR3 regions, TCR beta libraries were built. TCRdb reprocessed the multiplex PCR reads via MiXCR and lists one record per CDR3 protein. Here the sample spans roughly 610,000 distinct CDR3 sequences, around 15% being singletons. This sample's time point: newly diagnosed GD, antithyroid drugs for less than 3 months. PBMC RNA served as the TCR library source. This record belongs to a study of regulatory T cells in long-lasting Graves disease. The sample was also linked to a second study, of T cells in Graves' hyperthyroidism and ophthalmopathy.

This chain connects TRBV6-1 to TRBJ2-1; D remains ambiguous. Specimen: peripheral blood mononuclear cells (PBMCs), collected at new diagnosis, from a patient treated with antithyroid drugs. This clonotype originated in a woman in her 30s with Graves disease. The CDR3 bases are TGTGCCAGCAGTCCTTGGAAGTTAGTAACCGATGAGCAGTTCTTC. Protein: CASSPWKLVTDEQFF.